A single sample is the source of the 5 T cell receptor beta chains below, sequenced in a study of beta chain features in type 1 diabetes. Notes on the study in general: Shorter TCRB CDR3s, moderately but significantly so, marked every one of the four CD4+ subsets in Type 1 diabetes patients.

The whole isolated RNA underwent reverse transcription, so sequencing captured expressed TCRB transcripts. This table comes from immunoSEQ multiplex PCR, and its TCRdb copy is limited to in-frame clones, with some not included. This sample has roughly 230,000 clones, with about a tenth found just once. These receptors have no identified antigens. The sample taken for sequencing was naive CD4+ T cells from blood. The receptor set was obtained from a man aged 30-40 years with type 1 diabetes.

This clone was observed a handful of times. The chain uses TRBV11-2 and TRBJ2-7, with a weak D call TRBD2 (6 bases). V was pared by 1 base and J by 3 bases, with 16 bases between. Germline CDR1 and CDR2: SGHAT and FQNNGV. CDR3 length equals 16 residues. The CDR3: CASSLGPGTDYYEQYF. CDR3 sequence (DNA): TGTGCCAGCAGCTTAGGTCCCGGGACTGATTACTACGAGCAGTACTTC.

This clone was counted between two and nine times. This chain joins TRBV5-1 and TRBJ2-5; possibly TRBD2 for D (5 bases). Trimming cost V 2 bases and J 2 bases, with 7 bases left between them. Germline lookup yields CDR1 SGHRS and CDR2 YFSETQ. CDR3 size: 13 residues. In nucleotides, the CDR3 is TGCGCCAGCAGCTTCGGGGTTCAAGAGACCCAGTACTTC. Its translation is CASSFGVQETQYF. Complete variable domain (other parts from reference TRBV5-1 and TRBJ2-5): KAGVTQTPRYLIKTRGQQVTLSCSPISGHRSVSWYQQTPGQGLQFLFEYFSETQRNKGNFPGRFSGRQFSNSRSEMNVSTLELGDSALYLCASSFGVQETQYFGPGTRLLVL.

The chain couples TRBV7-9 to TRBJ2-3; D uncertain. The CDR3 sequence is 12 residues long. Deletions cut 1 base from V and 6 bases from J, with 5 bases between. CDR1 and CDR2 (germline): SEHNR, FQNEAQ (reference sequence). In nucleotides, the CDR3 is TGTGCCAGCAGCTTAGGGCGGGATACGCAGTATTTT. This translates into CASSLGRDTQYF.

The CDR3 protein is CASKNFLSDTQYF. In nucleotides, the CDR3 is TGTGCCAGTAAGAACTTTCTTTCTGATACGCAGTATTTT. The rearrangement joins TRBV19 to TRBJ2-3; no clear D gene. CDR1 LNHDA and CDR2 SQIVND come from the germline V gene (reference sequence). V was pared by 7 bases and J by 6 bases, with 14 bases between. CDR3 length equals 13 residues.

The gene calls are TRBV30 and TRBJ1-5, with 9 bases fitting TRBD1. The CDR3 is 15 amino acids. CDR1 and CDR2 from the germline V gene are GTSNPN and SVGIG (reference sequence). Trimming at V came to 1 base and at J to 7 bases, leaving 8 bases not matched to a gene. CDR3 nucleotides: TGTGCCTGGAGTGCTCGGGACAGGGATGCCCAGCCCCAGCATTTT. This sequence encodes CAWSARDRDAQPQHF.